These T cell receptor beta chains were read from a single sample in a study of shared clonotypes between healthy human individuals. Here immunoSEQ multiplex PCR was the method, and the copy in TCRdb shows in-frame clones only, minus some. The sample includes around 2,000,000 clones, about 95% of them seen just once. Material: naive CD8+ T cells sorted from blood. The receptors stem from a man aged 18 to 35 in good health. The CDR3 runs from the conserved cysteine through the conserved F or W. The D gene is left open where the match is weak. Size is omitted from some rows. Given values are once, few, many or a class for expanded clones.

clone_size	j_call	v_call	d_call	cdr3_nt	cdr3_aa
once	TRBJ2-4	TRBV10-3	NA	TGTGCCACCAACGATGTAGTAAAAAACATTCAGTACTTC	CATNDVVKNIQYF
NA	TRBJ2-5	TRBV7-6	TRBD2	TGTGCCAGCAGCTTAGCGGGCGGGAGAGAGACCCAGTACTTC	CASSLAGGRETQYF
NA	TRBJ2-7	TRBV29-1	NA	TGCAGCGTTGGGGACAACTCCTACGAGCAGTACTTC	CSVGDNSYEQYF
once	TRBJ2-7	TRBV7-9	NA	TGTGCCAGCAGCGAGGATTACTACGAGCAGTACTTC	CASSEDYYEQYF
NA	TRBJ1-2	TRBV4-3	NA	TGCGCCAGCAGCCAAGGATGGGGCTACACCTTC	CASSQGWGYTF
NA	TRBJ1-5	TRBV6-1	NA	TGTGCCAGCAGTGTGGCTCTACTGGGGAATCAGCCCCAGCATTTT	CASSVALLGNQPQHF
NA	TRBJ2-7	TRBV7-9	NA	TGTGCCAGCAGCCTTGACATCTACGACGAGCAGTACTTC	CASSLDIYDEQYF
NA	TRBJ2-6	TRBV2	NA	TGTGCCACCCGTGACAGCAGCTCTGGGGCCAACGTCCTGACTTTC	CATRDSSSGANVLTF
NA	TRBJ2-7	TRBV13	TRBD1	TGTGCCAGCAGCCACGGGACAGGGGCTGACGAGCAGTACTTC	CASSHGTGADEQYF
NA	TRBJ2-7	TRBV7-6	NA	TGTGCCAGCAGCTTAGATGCTACCTACGAGCAGTACTTC	CASSLDATYEQYF
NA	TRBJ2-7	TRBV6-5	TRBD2	TGTGCCAGCAGTTACGGTAGCGGGGGCTACGAGCAGTACTTC	CASSYGSGGYEQYF
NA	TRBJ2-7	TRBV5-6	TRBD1	TGTGCCAGCAGCGCCCGGGACAGCTACGAGCAGTACTTC	CASSARDSYEQYF
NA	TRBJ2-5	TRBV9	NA	TGTGCCAGCAGCTTACAGGGAGAAGAGACCCAGTACTTC	CASSLQGEETQYF
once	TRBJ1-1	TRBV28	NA	TGTGCCAGCACCCCGTCCCCTACAGGGTTGAACACTGAAGCTTTCTTT	CASTPSPTGLNTEAFF
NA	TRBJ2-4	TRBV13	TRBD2	TGTGCCAGCAGCTTAGCGGGGGGAAACATTCAGTACTTC	CASSLAGGNIQYF
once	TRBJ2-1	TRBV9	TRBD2	TGTGCCAGCAGCGTACTCGCGGGGGACTCCTACAATGAGCAGTTCTTC	CASSVLAGDSYNEQFF
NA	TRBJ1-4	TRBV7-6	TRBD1	TGTGCCAGCAGCTTATTTATGGCAGGGGGCTTTGTAAAACTGTTTTTT	CASSLFMAGGFVKLFF
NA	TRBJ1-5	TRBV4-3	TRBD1	TGCGCCAGCAGCCAAGATGGGACAGGGAGCTCGCCCCAGCATTTT	CASSQDGTGSSPQHF
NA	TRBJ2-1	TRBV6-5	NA	TGTGCCAGCAGACCATCTATTTCGAGTTGGCATGAGCAGTTCTTC	CASRPSISSWHEQFF
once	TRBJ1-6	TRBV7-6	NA	TGTGCCAGCAGCTTAACCAGGGACTTTAATTCACCCCTCCACTTT	CASSLTRDFNSPLHF
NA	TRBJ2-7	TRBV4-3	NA	TGCGCCAGCAGCCAAGAACGCGAGAGCTCCTACGAGCAGTACTTC	CASSQERESSYEQYF
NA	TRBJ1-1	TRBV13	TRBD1	TGTGCCAGCAGCGAAAAGGGACAGGGGGGGATCGAAGCTTTCTTT	CASSEKGQGGIEAFF
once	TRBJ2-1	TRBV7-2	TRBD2	TGTGCCAGCAGCTTAGTGTTAGCGGGGGAGTACAATGAGCAGTTCTTC	CASSLVLAGEYNEQFF
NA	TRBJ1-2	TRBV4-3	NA	TGCGCCAGCAGCCACCGAAGACAGGACACTAACTATGGCTACACCTTC	CASSHRRQDTNYGYTF
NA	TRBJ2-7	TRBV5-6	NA	TGTGCCAGCAGCCCAACAGGGTACCCTTACGAGCAGTACTTC	CASSPTGYPYEQYF
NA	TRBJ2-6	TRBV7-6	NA	TGTGCCAGCAGCCCGGCAGGGGCCAACGTCCTGACTTTC	CASSPAGANVLTF
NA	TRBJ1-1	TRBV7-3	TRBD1	TGTGCCAGCAGCTCGGACAGGGGCACTGAAGCTTTCTTT	CASSSDRGTEAFF
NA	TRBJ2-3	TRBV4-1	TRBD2	TGCGCCAGCAGCTCGTGGACTAGCGGGAGCGATAGCACAGATACGCAGTATTTT	CASSSWTSGSDSTDTQYF
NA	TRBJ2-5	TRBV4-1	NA	TGCGCCAGCAGATTAGGGGAGACCCAGTACTTC	CASRLGETQYF
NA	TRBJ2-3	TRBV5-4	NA	TGTGCCAGCAGCTTGGCTACGGGAGTGGCTAGCACAGATACGCAGTATTTT	CASSLATGVASTDTQYF
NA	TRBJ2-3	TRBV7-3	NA	TGTGCCAGCAGCTTATCCCAGGGTTCAGATACGCAGTATTTT	CASSLSQGSDTQYF
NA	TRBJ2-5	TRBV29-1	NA	TGCAGCGGATTAAGGACAGAAAAAGAGACCCAGTACTTC	CSGLRTEKETQYF
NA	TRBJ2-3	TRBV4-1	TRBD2	TGCGCCAGCAGCCAAGATGGGCTAGCGGGGGCCACAGATACGCAGTATTTT	CASSQDGLAGATDTQYF
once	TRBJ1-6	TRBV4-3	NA	TGCGCCAGCAGCCAAGATGGACAGAACAGTTCACCCCTCCACTTT	CASSQDGQNSSPLHF
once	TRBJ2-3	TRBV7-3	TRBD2	TGTGCCAGCAGCTTGACTAGCGGGGGCACAGATACGCAGTATTTT	CASSLTSGGTDTQYF
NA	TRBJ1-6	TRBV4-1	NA	TGCGCCAGCAGCCAAGATCGGAACAGTGGAGATTCACCCCTCCACTTT	CASSQDRNSGDSPLHF
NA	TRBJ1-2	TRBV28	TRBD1	TGTGCCAGCAGAGAGACCGGGACAGGGAATGGCTACACCTTC	CASRETGTGNGYTF
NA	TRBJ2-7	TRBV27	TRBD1	TGTGCCAGCAGGGTGACAGGGGCTTCCTACGAGCAGTACTTC	CASRVTGASYEQYF
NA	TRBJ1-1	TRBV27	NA	TGTGCCAGCAGTTTCGGGCGGAATTATGAAGCTTTCTTT	CASSFGRNYEAFF
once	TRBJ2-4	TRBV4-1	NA	TGCGCCAGCAGCAAAGTCGAGTTCGATGCCAAAAACATTCAGTACTTC	CASSKVEFDAKNIQYF
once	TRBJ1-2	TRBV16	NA	TGTGCCAGCAGCCAATATGACGGCCTCTATGGCTACACCTTC	CASSQYDGLYGYTF
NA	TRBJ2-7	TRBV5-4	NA	TGTGCCAGCAGTCTCGTCCTGGTCAACGAGCAGTACTTC	CASSLVLVNEQYF
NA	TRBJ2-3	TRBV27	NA	TGTGCCAGCAGTTTATTGGGGAATGCAGATACGCAGTATTTT	CASSLLGNADTQYF
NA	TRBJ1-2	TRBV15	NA	TGTGCCACCAGCAGAGCAGATGAGGGTTTCTATGGCTACACCTTC	CATSRADEGFYGYTF
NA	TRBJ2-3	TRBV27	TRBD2	TGTGCCAGCAGTTTACTAGCGGGAGTGGATACGCAGTATTTT	CASSLLAGVDTQYF
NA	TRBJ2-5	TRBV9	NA	TGTGCCAGCAGCGTAGGGGGCGGAAAAGAGACCCAGTACTTC	CASSVGGGKETQYF
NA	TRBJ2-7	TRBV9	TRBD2	TGTGCCAGCAGCGTAAGCGGGACTTCGCCCTCCTACGAGCAGTACTTC	CASSVSGTSPSYEQYF
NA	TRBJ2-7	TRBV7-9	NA	TGTGCCAGCAGCTCCCAGGGGCCCCTCCGCGAGCAGTACTTC	CASSSQGPLREQYF
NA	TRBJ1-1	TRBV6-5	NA	TGTGCCAGCAGTTATCGGGAAGGGAACACTGAAGCTTTCTTT	CASSYREGNTEAFF
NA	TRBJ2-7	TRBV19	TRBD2	TGTGCCAGTAGTCCATCCGGGACTAGTAACGAGCAGTACTTC	CASSPSGTSNEQYF
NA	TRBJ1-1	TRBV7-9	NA	TGTGCCAGCAGCTTAGATGACGGGAAAGCTTTCTTT	CASSLDDGKAFF
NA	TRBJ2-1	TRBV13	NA	TGTGCCGCAAGAGAGGGGGAGCGCAACAATGAGCAGTTCTTC	CAAREGERNNEQFF
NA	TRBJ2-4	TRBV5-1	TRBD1	TGCGCCAGCAGCTTGGACAGGGGGTACGCCAAAAACATTCAGTACTTC	CASSLDRGYAKNIQYF